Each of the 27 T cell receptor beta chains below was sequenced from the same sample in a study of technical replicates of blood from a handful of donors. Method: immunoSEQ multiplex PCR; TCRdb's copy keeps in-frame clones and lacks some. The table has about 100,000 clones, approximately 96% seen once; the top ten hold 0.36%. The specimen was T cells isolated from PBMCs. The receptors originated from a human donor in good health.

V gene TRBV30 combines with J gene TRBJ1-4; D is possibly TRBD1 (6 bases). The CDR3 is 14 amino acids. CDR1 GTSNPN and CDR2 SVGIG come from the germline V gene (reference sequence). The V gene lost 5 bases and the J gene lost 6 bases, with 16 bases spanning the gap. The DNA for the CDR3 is TGTGCCTGGGGGAGAGGGGGTGAATATGAAAAACTGTTTTTT. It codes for CAWGRGGEYEKLFF. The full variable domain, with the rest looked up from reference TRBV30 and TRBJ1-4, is SQTIHQWPATLVQPVGSPLSLECTVEGTSNPNLYWYRQAAGRGLQLLFYSVGIGQISSEVPQNLSASRPQDRQFILSSKKLLLSDSGFYLCAWGRGGEYEKLFFGSGTQLSVL.

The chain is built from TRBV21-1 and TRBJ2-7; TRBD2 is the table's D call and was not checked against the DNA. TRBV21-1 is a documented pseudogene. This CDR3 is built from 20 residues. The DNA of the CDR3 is TGTGCCAGCAGCAAAGAAGGTCGGGGGCCCAGCGGGACCCTCTCCTACGAGCAGTACTTC. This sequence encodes CASSKEGRGPSGTLSYEQYF.

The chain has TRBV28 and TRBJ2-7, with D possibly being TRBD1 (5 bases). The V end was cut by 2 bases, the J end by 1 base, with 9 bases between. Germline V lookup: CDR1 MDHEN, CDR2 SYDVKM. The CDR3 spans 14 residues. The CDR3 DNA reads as TGTGCCAGCAGTTTAACAGGCTCATCCTACGAGCAGTACTTC. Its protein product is CASSLTGSSYEQYF.

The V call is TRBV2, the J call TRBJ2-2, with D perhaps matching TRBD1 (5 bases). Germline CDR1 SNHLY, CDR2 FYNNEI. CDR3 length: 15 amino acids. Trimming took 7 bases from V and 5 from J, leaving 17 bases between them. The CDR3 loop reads CASMDTLIGTGELFF. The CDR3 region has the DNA TGTGCCAGCATGGACACTCTTATAGGGACCGGGGAGCTGTTTTTT.

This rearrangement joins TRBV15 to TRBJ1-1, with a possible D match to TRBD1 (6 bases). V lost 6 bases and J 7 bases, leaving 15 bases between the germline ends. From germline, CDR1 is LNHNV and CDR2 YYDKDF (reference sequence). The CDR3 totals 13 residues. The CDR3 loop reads CATRVTGPSEAFF. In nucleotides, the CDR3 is TGTGCCACCAGGGTCACAGGGCCAAGTGAAGCTTTCTTT.

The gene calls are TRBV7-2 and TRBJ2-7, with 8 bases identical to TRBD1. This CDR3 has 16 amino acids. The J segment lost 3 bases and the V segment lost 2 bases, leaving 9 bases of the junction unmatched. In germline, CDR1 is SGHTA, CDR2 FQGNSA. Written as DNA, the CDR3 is TGTGCCAGCAGCTTAAGTCTAGGACAGGGAGTCTACGAGCAGTACTTC. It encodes CASSLSLGQGVYEQYF.

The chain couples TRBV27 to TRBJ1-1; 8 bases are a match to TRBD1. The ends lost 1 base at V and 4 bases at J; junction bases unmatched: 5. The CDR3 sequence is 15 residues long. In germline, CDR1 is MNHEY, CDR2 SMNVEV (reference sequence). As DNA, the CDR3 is TGTGCCAGCAGTTTATGGCAGGGGGCGGGCACTGAAGCTTTCTTT. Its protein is CASSLWQGAGTEAFF.

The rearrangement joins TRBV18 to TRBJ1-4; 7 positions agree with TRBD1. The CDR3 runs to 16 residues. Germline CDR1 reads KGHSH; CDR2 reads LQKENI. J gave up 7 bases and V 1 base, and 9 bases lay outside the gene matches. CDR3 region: CASSPRMTGTSEKLFF. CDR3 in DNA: TGTGCCAGCTCACCACGCATGACAGGGACAAGTGAAAAACTGTTTTTT.

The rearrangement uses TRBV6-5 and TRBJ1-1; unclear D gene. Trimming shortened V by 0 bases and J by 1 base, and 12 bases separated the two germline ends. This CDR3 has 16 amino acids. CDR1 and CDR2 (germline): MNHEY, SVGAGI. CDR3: CASSYSIARPNTEAFF. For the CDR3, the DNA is TGTGCCAGCAGTTACTCGATAGCCCGGCCGAACACTGAAGCTTTCTTT.

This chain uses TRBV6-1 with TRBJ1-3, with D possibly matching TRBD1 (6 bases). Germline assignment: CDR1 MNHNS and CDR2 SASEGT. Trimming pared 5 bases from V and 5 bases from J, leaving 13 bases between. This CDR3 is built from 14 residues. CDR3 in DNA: TGTGCCAGCAGTTTCCAGGGGAATCGAAACACCATATATTTT. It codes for CASSFQGNRNTIYF.

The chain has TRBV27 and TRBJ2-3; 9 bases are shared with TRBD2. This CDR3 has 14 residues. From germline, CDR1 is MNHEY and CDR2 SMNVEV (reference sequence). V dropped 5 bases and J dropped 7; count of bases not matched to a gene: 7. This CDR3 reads CASSDITSGYTQYF. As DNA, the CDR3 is TGTGCCAGCAGTGATATAACTAGCGGGTATACGCAGTATTTT.

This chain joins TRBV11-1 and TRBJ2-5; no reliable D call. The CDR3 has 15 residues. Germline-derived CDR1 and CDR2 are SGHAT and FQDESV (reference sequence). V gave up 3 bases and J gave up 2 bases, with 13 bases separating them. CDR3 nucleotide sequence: TGTGCCAGCAGCTTGGGCAACAGTGAACAAGAGACCCAGTACTTC. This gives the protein CASSLGNSEQETQYF.

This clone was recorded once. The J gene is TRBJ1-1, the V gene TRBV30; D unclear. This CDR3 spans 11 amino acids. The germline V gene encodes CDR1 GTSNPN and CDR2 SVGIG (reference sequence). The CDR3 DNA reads TGTGCGAGGAAAGAGGGAACTGAAGCTTTCTTT. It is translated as CARKEGTEAFF. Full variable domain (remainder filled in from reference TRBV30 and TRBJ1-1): SQTIHQWPATLVQPVGSPLSLECTVEGTSNPNLYWYRQAAGRGLQLLFYSVGIGQISSEVPQNLSASRPQDRQFILSSKKLLLSDSGFYLCARKEGTEAFFGQGTRLTVV.

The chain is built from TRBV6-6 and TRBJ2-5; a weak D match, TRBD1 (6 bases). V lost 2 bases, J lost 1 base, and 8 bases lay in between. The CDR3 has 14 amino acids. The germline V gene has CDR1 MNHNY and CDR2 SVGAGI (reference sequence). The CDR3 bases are TGTGCCAGCAGTTACGGACAGCCCCAAGAGACCCAGTACTTC. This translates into CASSYGQPQETQYF.

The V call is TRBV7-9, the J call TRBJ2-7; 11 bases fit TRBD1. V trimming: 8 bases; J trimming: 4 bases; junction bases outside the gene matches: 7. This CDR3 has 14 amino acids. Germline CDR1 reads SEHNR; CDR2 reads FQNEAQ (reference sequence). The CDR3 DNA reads TGTGCCAGCGGGGCCGGGACAGGGGGTTACGAGCAGTACTTC. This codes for CASGAGTGGYEQYF.

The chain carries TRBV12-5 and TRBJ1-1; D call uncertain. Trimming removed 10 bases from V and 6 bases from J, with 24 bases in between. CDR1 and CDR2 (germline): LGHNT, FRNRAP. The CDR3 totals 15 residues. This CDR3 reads CATSREPSGAAEAFF. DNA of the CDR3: TGTGCTACCAGTCGGGAGCCTTCGGGAGCCGCTGAAGCTTTCTTT.

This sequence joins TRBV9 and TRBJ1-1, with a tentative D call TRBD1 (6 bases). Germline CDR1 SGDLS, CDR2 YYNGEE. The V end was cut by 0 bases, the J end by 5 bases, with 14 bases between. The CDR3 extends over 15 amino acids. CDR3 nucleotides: TGTGCCAGCAGCGTAGATGGGACACCCAAGACTGAAGCTTTCTTT. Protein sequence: CASSVDGTPKTEAFF.

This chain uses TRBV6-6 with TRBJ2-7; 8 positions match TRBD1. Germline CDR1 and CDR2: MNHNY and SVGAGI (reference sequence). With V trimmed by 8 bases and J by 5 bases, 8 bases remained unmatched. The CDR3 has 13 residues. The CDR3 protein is CASGVTGAHEQYF. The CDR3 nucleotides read TGTGCCAGCGGAGTGACAGGGGCCCACGAGCAGTACTTC.

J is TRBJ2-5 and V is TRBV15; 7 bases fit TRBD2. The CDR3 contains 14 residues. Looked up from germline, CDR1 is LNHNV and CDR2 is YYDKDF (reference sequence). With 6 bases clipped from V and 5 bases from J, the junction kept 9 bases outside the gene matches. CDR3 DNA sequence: TGTGCCACCAGGGAGCGGGAATCGCCCGAGACCCAGTACTTC. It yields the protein CATRERESPETQYF.

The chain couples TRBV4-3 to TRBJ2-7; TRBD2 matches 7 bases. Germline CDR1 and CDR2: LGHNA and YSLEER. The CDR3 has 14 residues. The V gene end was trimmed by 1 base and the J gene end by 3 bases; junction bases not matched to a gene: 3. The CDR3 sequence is CASSQGLAFYEQYF. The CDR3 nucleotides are TGCGCCAGCAGCCAAGGACTAGCTTTCTACGAGCAGTACTTC.

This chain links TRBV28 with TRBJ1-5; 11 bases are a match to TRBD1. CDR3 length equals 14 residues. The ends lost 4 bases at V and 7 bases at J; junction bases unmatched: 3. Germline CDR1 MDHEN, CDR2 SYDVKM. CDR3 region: CASSWTGGQQPQHF. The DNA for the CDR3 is TGTGCCAGCAGTTGGACAGGGGGCCAGCAGCCCCAGCATTTT.

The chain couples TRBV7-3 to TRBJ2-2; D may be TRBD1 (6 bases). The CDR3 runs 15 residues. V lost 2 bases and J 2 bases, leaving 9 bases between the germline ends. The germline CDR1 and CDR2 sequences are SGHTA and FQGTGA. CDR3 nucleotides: TGTGCCAGCAGCTTAGCAGGGGTAAACACCGGGGAGCTGTTTTTT. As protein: CASSLAGVNTGELFF.

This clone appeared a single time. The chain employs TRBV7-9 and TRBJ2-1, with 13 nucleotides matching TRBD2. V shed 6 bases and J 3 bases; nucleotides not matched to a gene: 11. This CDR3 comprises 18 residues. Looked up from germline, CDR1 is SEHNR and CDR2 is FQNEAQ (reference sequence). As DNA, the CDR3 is TGTGCCAGCAGAACGGGACTAGCGGGACTTAAGATCTACAATGAGCAGTTCTTC. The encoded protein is CASRTGLAGLKIYNEQFF.

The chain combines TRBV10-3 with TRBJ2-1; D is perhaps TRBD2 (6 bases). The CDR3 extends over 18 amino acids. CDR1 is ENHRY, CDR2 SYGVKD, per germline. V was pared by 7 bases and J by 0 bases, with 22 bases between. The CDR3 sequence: CAIKSTSRVGFSYNEQFF. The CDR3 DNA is TGTGCCATCAAGAGTACTAGCAGGGTCGGTTTCTCCTACAATGAGCAGTTCTTC.

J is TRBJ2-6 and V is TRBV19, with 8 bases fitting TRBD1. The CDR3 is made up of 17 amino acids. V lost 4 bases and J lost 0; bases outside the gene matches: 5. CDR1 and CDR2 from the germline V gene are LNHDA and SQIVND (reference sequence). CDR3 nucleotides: TGTGCCAGTAGTAGGGGGACAGGTAGCTCTGGGGCCAACGTCCTGACTTTC. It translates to CASSRGTGSSGANVLTF.

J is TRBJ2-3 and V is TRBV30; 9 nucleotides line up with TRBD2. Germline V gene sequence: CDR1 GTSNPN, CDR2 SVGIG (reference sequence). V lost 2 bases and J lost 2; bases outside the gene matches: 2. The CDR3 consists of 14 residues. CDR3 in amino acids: CAWSKGLATDTQYF. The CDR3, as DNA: TGTGCCTGGAGTAAGGGACTAGCCACAGATACGCAGTATTTT.

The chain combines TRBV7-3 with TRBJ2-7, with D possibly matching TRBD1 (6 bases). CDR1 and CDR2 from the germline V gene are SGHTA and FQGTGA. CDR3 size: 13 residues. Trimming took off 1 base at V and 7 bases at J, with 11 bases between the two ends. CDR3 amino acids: CASSLSYQGEQYF. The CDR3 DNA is TGTGCCAGCAGCTTAAGTTACCAGGGGGAGCAGTACTTC.